Sequencing of this T cell receptor beta chain was carried out in a study of identical twins. This CDR3 is built from 17 residues. Germline CDR1 reads SGHAT; CDR2 reads FQNNGV. V trimming: 5 bases; J trimming: 7 bases; junction bases outside the gene matches: 13. Template switching added a universal primer site, and cDNA bore unique molecular identifiers. MiXCR, run by TCRdb on the 5' RACE reads, gives a single entry per CDR3 protein. Altogether approximately 590,000 distinct CDR3 sequences are present, 9.6% being singletons, with the ten largest covering more than 2.5%. Comment on this clonotype: Its antigen remains unidentified.

Overall study results and limits: Conclusions leaned on cross-sectional statistical analysis and did not track the same donors over time. Memory repertoires lacked the insertion deficit that abundant cord blood beta clonotypes showed. Excess sharing by twins proved weaker in beta out-of-frame sequences.

Another study also made use of these data, one on yellow fever vaccine responses in identical twins.

The rearrangement uses TRBV11-2 and TRBJ1-6; the match to TRBD1 covers 8 bases. The sequencing sample was made of PBMCs. This clonotype originated in a woman younger than 30 in good health. The CDR3: CASSPIGQGQRNSPLHF. DNA for the CDR3: TGTGCCAGCAGCCCGATAGGACAGGGACAGAGAAATTCACCCCTCCACTTT.